This T cell receptor beta chain was found in a study of shared clonotypes between healthy human individuals. The overall study: CD4 naive and CD4 memory each took three plates per donor, while CD8 naive took two and CD8 memory one.

General study results and limits: Relative to memory subsets, naive subsets generally showed larger estimated richness.

Trimming removed 4 bases from V and 7 bases from J, with 17 bases in between. The CDR3 extends over 14 amino acids. Germline V gene sequence: CDR1 SGDLS, CDR2 YYNGEE. This was a deep-level run. Across several immunoSEQ plates, the genomic DNA of each subset was split evenly. Repertoires were generated with immunoSEQ multiplex PCR, while TCRdb's copy carries only in-frame clones and drops some. This repertoire shows about 1 million clones, around 76% found once; its top ten account for 1.4%. Concerning this clone itself: Its antigen is currently unknown.

The sample comprised memory CD4+ T cells sorted from blood. Subset specified: CD45RA-negative fraction. This receptor was identified in a young man in good health. The chain joins TRBV9 to TRBJ2-5, with D perhaps given as TRBD1 or TRBD2 (5 bases each). The CDR3 region has the DNA TGTGCCAGCAGCCCCGGGACCCAGAGAGGGACCCAGTACTTC. It specifies CASSPGTQRGTQYF.